This T cell receptor beta chain was observed in a study of Ad26.COV2.S vaccination and SARS-CoV-2 variants. The wider study: The COV1001 Ad26.COV2.S trial arm included the donor. Study-level findings and limits: After vaccination, reports described spike-specific CD8+ and CD4+ T cell responses as showing substantial breadth. Measurement of non-spike TCR breadth gave similar results in vaccine and placebo recipients.

Worth noting for this clone: The antigen remains unidentified.

Sample treatment: approximately 18 received Ad26.COV2.S at low or high dose, single or two shots; roughly 5 received placebo; per-sample allocation not given. Sampling happened 63 days after the first vaccine or placebo injection. This Boston cohort included adults aged 18-55 years. This CDR3 has 15 amino acids. The germline gives CDR1 SGHNT, CDR2 YENEEA. V shed 1 base and J shed 12 bases, with 16 bases lying between them. Data came from immunoSEQ multiplex PCR; TCRdb stores just in-frame clones and leaves some out. The sample has 500,000 or so clones; 75% to 90% are singletons. The V gene is TRBV11-3, the J gene TRBJ1-6; maybe TRBD1 (5 bases). The source was peripheral blood, collected in a trial of Ad26.COV2.S vaccine versus placebo. The clonotype originates from a person between 18 and 60 years old who received the Ad26.COV2.S COVID-19 vaccine or a placebo. CDR3 region: CASSLALGPQRPLHF. DNA of the CDR3: TGTGCCAGCAGCTTAGCTTTGGGGCCGCAAAGACCCCTCCACTTT.